This passage covers 31 T cell receptor beta chains from one sample sequenced in a study of radiation and T cells in renal cell carcinoma. The table came from immunoSEQ multiplex PCR; TCRdb's copy has only in-frame clones and leaves some out. The sample yields 110,000 to 150,000 clones, over 80% seen once. The time point: baseline pretreatment blood. The treatment is: 15 Gy SBRT to primary tumor, nephrectomy 4 weeks later. Source: blood, taken from a patient whose treatment included radiotherapy and nephrectomy. The receptors derive from a woman in her fifties or sixties with renal cell carcinoma.

This clone has just one count. The V gene is TRBV6-7, the J gene TRBJ2-6; a possible D gene is TRBD1 (6 bases). TRBV6-7 is recorded as an ORF, its role being uncertain. The CDR3 consists of 18 residues. V was pared by 2 bases and J by 0 bases, with 14 bases between. The CDR3, as DNA: TGTGCCAGCAGTTACGGACAGAAGACTCACTCTGGGGCCAACGTCCTGACTTTC. Encoded protein: CASSYGQKTHSGANVLTF.

The chain combines TRBV7-2 with TRBJ2-2; maybe TRBD2 (6 bases). The germline V gene has CDR1 SGHTA and CDR2 FQGNSA. Deletions cut 5 bases from V and 5 bases from J, with 6 bases between. There are 12 residues in the CDR3. CDR3 coding DNA: TGTGCCAGCAGCGGGGGGACCGGGGAGCTGTTTTTT. Amino acid sequence: CASSGGTGELFF.

J is TRBJ2-5 and V is TRBV29-1, with D possibly being TRBD1 (6 bases). Trimming took 3 bases from V and 2 from J, leaving 10 bases between them. Germline lookup yields CDR1 SQVTM and CDR2 ANQGSEA. The CDR3 covers 13 residues. CDR3 sequence (DNA): TGCAGCGTTGATCCACAGGGTCAAGAGACCCAGTACTTC. This encodes CSVDPQGQETQYF.

This clone was recorded a few times. The chain combines TRBV5-1 with TRBJ2-7, with D possibly being TRBD1 (6 bases). The CDR3 sequence is 14 residues long. Germline lookup yields CDR1 SGHRS and CDR2 YFSETQ. Trimming shortened V by 2 bases and J by 2 bases, and 11 bases separated the two germline ends. The CDR3 protein is CASSLGQRAYEQYF. The CDR3 DNA reads as TGCGCCAGCAGCTTAGGACAGAGAGCCTACGAGCAGTACTTC.

The V call is TRBV10-3, the J call TRBJ1-2, with D unclear. The germline V gene has CDR1 ENHRY and CDR2 SYGVKD. Trimming removed 5 bases at V and 7 bases at J, with 20 bases between. The CDR3 covers 15 residues. The CDR3 DNA reads as TGTGCCATCAGTCAAACGCAACGGGGTGAGGGTGGCTACACCTTC. Protein sequence: CAISQTQRGEGGYTF.

This clone came up once. The chain combines TRBV6-5 with TRBJ2-3; 8 bases are shared with TRBD2. The CDR3 consists of 14 residues. Trimming removed 6 bases from V and 2 bases from J; junction bases left unmatched: 4. Per the germline V gene, CDR1 is MNHEY and CDR2 is SVGAGI. In DNA, the CDR3 is TGTGCCAGCAGAGTACTAGCGGCCACAGATACGCAGTATTTT. Protein sequence: CASRVLAATDTQYF.

The chain recombines TRBV6-1 with TRBJ1-1; tentative D call: TRBD1 (5 bases). The length of the CDR3 is 15 residues. Germline CDR1 MNHNS, CDR2 SASEGT. Between the trimmed V and J ends, which lost 6 bases and 3 bases, there was a span of 17 bases. The CDR3: CASRRGTAMDTEAFF. For the CDR3, the DNA is TGTGCCAGCAGACGAGGGACGGCCATGGACACTGAAGCTTTCTTT.

This chain links TRBV10-3 with TRBJ2-5; 8 nucleotides agree with TRBD2. This CDR3 region has 13 residues. V trimming: 4 bases; J trimming: 5 bases; junction bases outside the gene matches: 3. Germline CDR1 reads ENHRY; CDR2 reads SYGVKD. CDR3 sequence (DNA): TGTGCCATCAGTGTGGAGCGGGGGGAGACCCAGTACTTC. Translation: CAISVERGETQYF.

This sequence joins TRBV7-9 and TRBJ2-2; D could derive from TRBD1 or TRBD2 (5 bases each). The CDR3 has 14 amino acids. Trimming pared 1 base from V and 8 bases from J, leaving 11 bases between. Per germline, CDR1 SEHNR and CDR2 FQNEAQ (reference sequence). CDR3 in amino acids: CASSLDGDRGELFF. DNA for the CDR3: TGTGCCAGCAGCTTAGATGGGGACCGGGGGGAGCTGTTTTTT.

The chain links TRBV6-6 to TRBJ2-5; TRBD2 matches at 11 bases. This CDR3 contains 12 residues. Germline loops: CDR1 MNHNY, CDR2 SVGAGI (reference sequence). CDR3 in DNA: TGTGGTAGCGGGAGGGTTCAAGAGACCCAGTACTTC. Translation: CGSGRVQETQYF.

The chain joins TRBV30 to TRBJ2-3; unclear D gene. CDR3 length: 13 amino acids. Trimming removed 2 bases at V and 10 bases at J, with 16 bases between. CDR1 and CDR2 (germline): GTSNPN, SVGIG (reference sequence). The CDR3 nucleotides read TGTGCCTGGAGTCAAATCGCACGCCGCGCGCAGTATTTT. Its translation is CAWSQIARRAQYF.

This clone was found many times. The chain links TRBV14 to TRBJ2-7; D is ambiguous. Germline CDR1 and CDR2: SGHDN and FVKESK. The CDR3 has 15 residues. Between the trimmed V and J ends, which lost 3 bases and 3 bases, there was a span of 15 bases. CDR3 in DNA: TGTGCCAGCAGCCAGGACCGTTACACCTTCTACGAGCAGTACTTC. The encoded protein is CASSQDRYTFYEQYF.

The gene calls are TRBV28 and TRBJ2-5, with D maybe TRBD2 (5 bases). V gave up 1 base and J gave up 5 bases, with 14 bases separating them. Germline assignment: CDR1 MDHEN and CDR2 SYDVKM. The length of the CDR3 is 15 residues. In DNA form, the CDR3 reads TGTGCCAGCAGTTTATTAAGCGGCCGGGTGGAGACCCAGTACTTC. This translates into CASSLLSGRVETQYF.

This clone was observed once. V is TRBV11-2 and J is TRBJ2-7; D remains ambiguous. Trimming shortened V by 11 bases and J by 3 bases, and 20 bases separated the two germline ends. Germline V lookup: CDR1 SGHAT, CDR2 FQNNGV. CDR3 length: 14 residues. The CDR3 protein is CAGRKNLGDYEQYF. In nucleotides, the CDR3 is TGTGCCGGTAGGAAAAACTTAGGAGACTACGAGCAGTACTTC.

The chain's CDR3 is CASSPGNSPLHF. The CDR3 nucleotides read TGCGCCAGCAGCCCAGGTAATTCACCCCTCCACTTT. V is TRBV5-1 and J is TRBJ1-6; D uncertain. V was clipped by 4 bases and J by 6 bases, with 5 bases between them. The CDR3 sequence is 12 residues long. Germline CDR1 SGHRS, CDR2 YFSETQ.

In its sample, this clone was seen once. V is TRBV7-8 and J is TRBJ1-1; D uncertain. The ends were cut back, 3 bases at V and 2 bases at J, with 13 bases in the middle. The CDR3 consists of 15 residues. Germline V lookup: CDR1 SGHVS, CDR2 FQNEAQ. CDR3 nucleotide sequence: TGTGCCAGCAGCTTGGGATCGGGTCATAACACTGAAGCTTTCTTT. Protein: CASSLGSGHNTEAFF.

The chain carries TRBV27 and TRBJ2-3; D gene uncertain. The ends were cut back, 8 bases at V and 0 bases at J, with 9 bases in the middle. Germline loops: CDR1 MNHEY, CDR2 SMNVEV (reference sequence). CDR3 length equals 13 residues. The CDR3 loop reads CASGWFSTDTQYF. The CDR3 DNA is TGTGCCAGCGGGTGGTTTAGCACAGATACGCAGTATTTT.

The gene calls are TRBV25-1 and TRBJ2-6, with D perhaps matching TRBD1 (6 bases). The V end was cut by 4 bases, the J end by 0 bases, with 7 bases between. The germline V gene has CDR1 MGHDK and CDR2 SYGVNS. The CDR3 has 15 amino acids. CDR3 protein: CASSATGSGANVLTF. The DNA of the CDR3 is TGTGCCAGCAGTGCGACAGGCTCTGGGGCCAACGTCCTGACTTTC.

The chain couples TRBV5-4 to TRBJ2-7, with a possible D match to TRBD1 (5 bases). The V gene lost 3 bases and the J gene lost 10 bases, with 14 bases spanning the gap. Germline CDR1 and CDR2: SGHNT and YYREEE (reference sequence). The CDR3 loop spans 12 amino acids. The CDR3 coding sequence is TGTGCCAGCAGCTACCAAGACAGACCACAGTACTTC. This gives the protein CASSYQDRPQYF. Complete variable domain (other parts from reference TRBV5-4 and TRBJ2-7): ETGVTQSPTHLIKTRGQQVTLRCSSQSGHNTVSWYQQALGQGPQFIFQYYREEENGRGNFPPRFSGLQFPNYSSELNVNALELDDSALYLCASSYQDRPQYFGPGTRLTVT.

The chain employs TRBV27 and TRBJ1-2; D not certain. V shed 5 bases and J shed 1 base, with 20 bases lying between them. The CDR3 is 17 amino acids. From germline, CDR1 is MNHEY and CDR2 SMNVEV (reference sequence). Here the CDR3 DNA reads TGTGCCAGCAGTCCCACAGAGTCACCTACCCTTAACTATGGCTACACCTTC. Encoded protein: CASSPTESPTLNYGYTF.

This CDR3 reads CASSPQTSDTDTQYF. DNA of the CDR3: TGCGCCAGCAGCCCTCAGACTAGCGACACAGATACGCAGTATTTT. The chain combines TRBV5-1 with TRBJ2-3, with TRBD2 matching 8 bases. The V gene end was trimmed by 4 bases and the J gene end by 2 bases; junction bases not matched to a gene: 6. CDR3 size: 15 residues. From germline, CDR1 is SGHRS and CDR2 YFSETQ.

This clone was observed a few times. The chain has TRBV28 and TRBJ1-2, with D unresolved. The germline V and J ends were trimmed by 5 bases and 4 bases, with 8 bases remaining between them. The CDR3 is 12 amino acids. Germline assignment: CDR1 MDHEN and CDR2 SYDVKM. Here the CDR3 reads CASSSAFYGYTF. The CDR3 DNA sequence: TGTGCCAGCAGTAGTGCCTTCTATGGCTACACCTTC.

CDR3 region: CASSLGQLQETQYF. Here the CDR3 DNA reads TGCGCCAGCAGCTTGGGTCAGCTCCAAGAGACCCAGTACTTC. The chain recombines TRBV5-1 with TRBJ2-5; D gene ambiguous. There are 14 residues in the CDR3. Trimming took 0 bases from V and 1 from J, leaving 7 bases between them. Germline CDR1 and CDR2: SGHRS and YFSETQ.

This clone was counted a single time. The genes are TRBV7-2 and TRBJ2-7; TRBD1 might be the D (5 bases). This CDR3 contains 15 residues. The V gene lost 1 base and the J gene lost 5 bases, with 15 bases spanning the gap. Germline loops: CDR1 SGHTA, CDR2 FQGNSA. The CDR3 sequence: CASSLGQGTVHEQYF. CDR3 nucleotide sequence: TGTGCCAGCAGCTTAGGTCAGGGAACGGTCCACGAGCAGTACTTC.

This clone was detected once. The genes are TRBV6-1 and TRBJ1-5; no definite D call. From germline, CDR1 is MNHNS and CDR2 SASEGT. Trimming removed 5 bases from V and 6 bases from J, with 11 bases in between. The CDR3 is 13 residues long. CDR3 loop: CASSSIAPQPQHF. The CDR3 region has the DNA TGTGCCAGCAGTTCGATCGCTCCTCAGCCCCAGCATTTT.

The rearrangement uses TRBV9 and TRBJ1-2; TRBD1 might be the D (5 bases). Germline V gives CDR1 SGDLS, CDR2 YYNGEE. This CDR3 has 15 residues. Trimming removed 4 bases at V and 3 bases at J, with 16 bases between. The CDR3 loop is CASSRRIGEDYGYTF. In nucleotides, the CDR3 is TGTGCCAGCAGCCGTAGAATAGGGGAGGACTATGGCTACACCTTC.

The chain carries TRBV5-6 and TRBJ2-5; D might be TRBD2 (5 bases). The end of the DNA fits TRBJ2-7 better, so the J call may be wrong. The CDR3 extends over 15 amino acids. The germline CDR1 and CDR2 sequences are SGHDT and YYEEEE. CDR3 protein: CASSLRLRTSYEQYF. DNA of the CDR3: TGTGCCAGCAGCTTGAGACTACGCACGTCCTACGAGCAGTACTTC.

This clone has just a few counts. This chain links TRBV6-6 with TRBJ1-1, with D unresolved. V shed 2 bases and J shed 3 bases, with 1 base lying between them. Germline loops: CDR1 MNHNY, CDR2 SVGAGI (reference sequence). The CDR3 is 11 amino acids. DNA for the CDR3: TGTGCCAGCAGTTACGACACTGAAGCTTTCTTT. This translates into CASSYDTEAFF.

The CDR3 coding sequence is TGTGCCAGCACTCCCGTTGGGAACACCGGGGAGCTGTTTTTT. Its translation is CASTPVGNTGELFF. V is TRBV6-1 and J is TRBJ2-2; D is undetermined. The CDR3 runs 14 residues. CDR1 and CDR2 (germline): MNHNS, SASEGT. V lost 7 bases to trimming and J lost 1 base, with 10 bases between them.

The rearrangement links TRBV29-1 to TRBJ1-1; D call uncertain. V was pared by 7 bases and J by 7 bases, with 13 bases between. Germline CDR1 and CDR2: SQVTM and ANQGSEA. This CDR3 region has 11 residues. The CDR3 protein is CSASEVDEAFF. CDR3 in DNA: TGCAGCGCCTCAGAAGTGGATGAAGCTTTCTTT.

This chain connects TRBV5-4 to TRBJ2-5; TRBD2 aligns across 10 bases. J lost 4 bases, V lost 4 bases, and 4 bases had no gene match. Germline V gene sequence: CDR1 SGHNT, CDR2 YYREEE (reference sequence). There are 14 residues in the CDR3. CDR3 sequence reads: CASSPRTSGETQYF. The CDR3, as DNA: TGTGCCAGCAGCCCGAGGACTAGCGGAGAGACCCAGTACTTC.